This TCR beta chain appears in the sequencing data of a study of T cell responses to AZD1222 COVID-19 vaccine (dated by TCRdb to the early 2020s). With regard to the full study: TCR sequencing covered more than 230 trial participants: 207 given two doses of AZD1222 and 26 given two doses of MenACWY control vaccine. Enrollment into the trials was organized by age into subgroups of 18-55, 56-69 and 70-plus years, and those subgroups contained roughly 150, 30 and 60 TCR-sequenced participants, respectively. Study-wide findings and limitations: Because no day 14 peak-response samples were available, the repertoires could be characterized only after the peak T cell response. The 56-69-year group was small, and its depth increase did not reach significance, likely because of low power. Epitopes outside the regions mutated in the B.1.351 and B.1.1.7 variants were reportedly recognized by nearly half of the unique spike-specific TCRs. The vaccine-associated CD4 TCRs covered the entire spike protein, and the dominant responses fell in regions 160-218 and 743-854. Participants were mostly white British and included more females than males, and it was suggested by the authors that clonal diversity may have been underestimated. Conclusions about previously exposed vaccinees are limited because only six or seven AZD1222 recipients were SARS-CoV-2 seropositive at baseline. After two AZD1222 doses, both the breadth and the depth of spike-specific TCRs were significantly higher than at day 0 and than in MenACWY recipients.

What the time point label conveys for this sample: about 28 days (+/-7) after the second vaccine dose. AZD1222 recipients given second doses at about 4 weeks or at about 12 weeks were pooled, since spike-specific TCR depth and breadth were not found to differ between the two schedules. Vaccinee samples came from UK trials COV001 and COV002, including a single-blind randomized controlled phase 2/3 trial of AZD1222 (ChAdOx1 nCoV-19) in healthy adults. For TCRbeta chain sequencing, PBMC samples from trial participants were taken at day 0 and at day 28 after the second dose. V was cut back by 1 base and J by 6 bases, leaving a gap of 5 bases between them. The CDR3 starts with the cysteine, ends with the phenylalanine, and has 12 residues. Only the CDR3 DNA is retained, 36 bases long and in frame from the first base. Taken from the germline V gene (reference sequence), the CDR1 and CDR2 loops are LNHDA and SQIVND.

The CDR3 regions of human TCRbeta chains were analyzed by immunosequencing. On the study's bioinformatics: Repertoire TCRs were checked for matches against a reference library of SARS-CoV-2-specific TCRs that had been generated using the MIRA antigen-specificity platform. Breadth was defined as the fraction of unique TCRs that were SARS-CoV-2-associated, and depth was defined as the fraction of total T cells that were SARS-CoV-2-associated. Using the MIRA data, every spike-specific TCR was mapped to the spike region that the TCR reacted to and assigned to either a CD4 or a CD8 class. Log10-transformed breadth and depth values were compared by one-way ANOVA with Sidak's multiple comparisons tests. TCRdb holds this immuneACCESS table with in-frame rearrangements only. Some clones are missing; in checked studies, unresolved V genes explain under half, and the rest has no known cause. The V and J calls and clone size were taken over from that table, and D and trimming were inferred from the DNA. In all, the sample holds 80,000 to 100,000 clones, and roughly 84% of those were seen once. The leading ten clones occupy around 5.9% of the sample.

In the case of this clone: Its antigen is currently not known. It has no much larger one-base neighbor in the sample; base qualities were not kept. Different DNA sequences within this sample yield the same CDR3.

This sample comprised peripheral blood, obtained 28 days after the second AZD1222 dose. This TCR was recovered from an adult who received the AZD1222 COVID-19 vaccine. Here the chain combines TRBV19 and TRBJ2-3, with the D gene too uncertain to name. The CDR3 in this case is CASSIVGDTQYF. The bases are TGTGCCAGTAGTATAGTAGGGGATACGCAGTATTTT.